The 11 T cell receptor beta chains reported below all come from one sample, sequenced in a study of OX40 agonist ivuxolimab in advanced cancers. Sequencing was performed with immunoSEQ multiplex PCR; in TCRdb, only in-frame clones are kept and a portion is missing. The sample lists more than 50,000 clones; roughly 86% were seen once. The sample consisted of CD4+ or CD8+ T cells sorted from blood, taken in a trial of the OX40 agonist ivuxolimab. The receptors here all came from an adult with an advanced solid tumor such as melanoma, head and neck, liver or kidney cancer.

This sequence joins TRBV7-9 and TRBJ1-3; a possible D gene is TRBD1 (6 bases). CDR1 SEHNR and CDR2 FQNEAQ come from the germline V gene (reference sequence). The V end was cut by 5 bases, the J end by 4 bases, with 18 bases between. This CDR3 spans 16 amino acids. CDR3 nucleotide sequence: TGTGCCAGCAGCGGGCGGGGTACAGGGCCCGGAAACACCATATATTTT. Protein: CASSGRGTGPGNTIYF.

The gene calls are TRBV13 and TRBJ2-7; 8 nucleotides agree with TRBD2. Germline V gene sequence: CDR1 PRHDT, CDR2 FYEKMQ (reference sequence). V lost 7 bases to trimming and J lost 0 bases; unmatched junction nucleotides: 14. This CDR3 spans 17 amino acids. For the CDR3, the DNA is TGTGCCAGCACGCGAACCGGGGCGGGGGGACCCTCCTACGAGCAGTACTTC. This codes for CASTRTGAGGPSYEQYF.

This chain connects TRBV21-1 to TRBJ2-3; TRBD2, as called in the table, went unchecked against the DNA. TRBV21-1 is tagged as a pseudogene. There are 17 residues in the CDR3. CDR3 region: CALLNSGGARYGDTQYF. CDR3 sequence (DNA): TGTGCCCTCCTCAATAGCGGGGGGGCCAGATACGGAGATACGCAGTATTTT.

V and J are TRBV9 and TRBJ1-1, with D hard to call. Trimming stripped 4 bases from V and 1 base from J, with 8 bases between. This CDR3 contains 13 residues. Germline lookup yields CDR1 SGDLS and CDR2 YYNGEE. In DNA, the CDR3 is TGTGCCAGCAGCTCTAGAGGGAACACTGAAGCTTTCTTT. Amino acid sequence: CASSSRGNTEAFF.

The chain has TRBV18 and TRBJ2-2; the match to TRBD2 covers 7 bases. With 2 bases clipped from V and 8 bases from J, the junction kept 5 bases outside the gene matches. The CDR3 totals 14 residues. Germline CDR1 KGHSH, CDR2 LQKENI. The CDR3 loop is CASSPTSALGELFF. The CDR3 DNA is TGTGCCAGCTCACCAACTAGCGCGTTGGGGGAGCTGTTTTTT.

The chain links TRBV27 to TRBJ2-7; TRBD1 or TRBD2 may be the D gene (6 bases each). The CDR3 is made up of 17 amino acids. V was pared by 3 bases and J by 0 bases, with 18 bases between. Germline CDR1 reads MNHEY; CDR2 reads SMNVEV (reference sequence). The CDR3 reads CASSFKVGGTSSYEQYF. For the CDR3, the DNA is TGTGCCAGCAGTTTTAAGGTTGGGGGGACAAGCTCCTACGAGCAGTACTTC.

This clone was seen more than once but under ten times. CDR3 nucleotides: TGTGCCAGCAGTTACCCGATCACGAACACCGGGGAGCTGTTTTTT. Translated: CASSYPITNTGELFF. The gene calls are TRBV6-6 and TRBJ2-2; D unclear. In germline, CDR1 is MNHNY, CDR2 SVGAGI (reference sequence). This CDR3 is built from 15 residues. The V end lost 2 bases, the J end lost 0 bases, and 7 bases lay between the germline ends.

V gene TRBV30 combines with J gene TRBJ1-1; D unresolved. Per the germline V gene, CDR1 is GTSNPN and CDR2 is SVGIG (reference sequence). There are 12 residues in the CDR3. The V end was cut by 4 bases, the J end by 5 bases, with 11 bases between. The CDR3 spells CAWTPGITEAFF. DNA of the CDR3: TGTGCCTGGACGCCGGGGATAACTGAAGCTTTCTTT.

The chain links TRBV18 to TRBJ1-4; the D is unclear. The V end lost 3 bases, the J end lost 5 bases, and 10 bases lay between the germline ends. Germline values: CDR1 KGHSH, CDR2 LQKENI. The CDR3 has 14 residues. The CDR3 sequence: CASSPGPGNEKLFF. The CDR3 region has the DNA TGTGCCAGCTCACCGGGCCCAGGCAATGAAAAACTGTTTTTT.

The rearrangement joins TRBV7-2 to TRBJ2-2; D could derive from TRBD1 or TRBD2 (5 bases each). This CDR3 has 15 amino acids. Germline CDR1 and CDR2: SGHTA and FQGNSA. V was clipped by 5 bases and J by 0 bases, with 10 bases between them. CDR3 in amino acids: CASSRGVANTGELFF. CDR3 in DNA: TGTGCCAGCAGCCGAGGGGTAGCGAACACCGGGGAGCTGTTTTTT.

V usage is TRBV5-1 and J usage is TRBJ2-3, with D uncertain. CDR1 and CDR2 (germline): SGHRS, YFSETQ. Trimming took off 0 bases at V and 5 bases at J, with 13 bases between the two ends. The CDR3 is 15 amino acids. The CDR3 DNA sequence: TGCGCCAGCAGCTTGGGCGGCCTATCGGGAGATACGCAGTATTTT. Its protein product is CASSLGGLSGDTQYF.